This TCR beta chain originates from a study of blood T cell repertoires in COVID-19 (dated by TCRdb to about 2020). Background for the entire study: Samples covering the acute and convalescent phases of COVID-19 were provided by collaborators in the United States, Italy and Spain. The dataset comprised deeply sampled blood TCRbeta repertoires from subjects exposed to, actively infected with, or recovered from COVID-19. The prospective study material was composed of cDNA or gDNA derived from T cells, B-cell-depleted T cells, or PBMCs. Samples were obtained from the ongoing ImmuneRACE study (first 160 participants) and from about 1,300 subjects provided by 6 global collaborators. A freely available public database, intended as a resource for researchers studying the immune response to SARS-CoV-2, is where the repertoires were released. Where HLA class I and class II types were available, the types were taken from metadata supplied by the sample provider, not from assay-based typing. The sample metadata nearly always contained a de-identified subject ID, COVID-19 status, age in years and sex.

For CDR1 and CDR2, the germline V gene (reference sequence) lists LNHDA and SQIVND. Taken from cysteine to phenylalanine, the CDR3 has 18 residues. Of the read, only the CDR3 DNA is kept; its 54 bases are in frame from base 1. V is pruned by 7 bases and J by 4 bases, leaving 8 bases of the junction without a gene match. On the study overall, not on this receptor specifically: The quantity of clinical and demographic metadata differed by source and by participant and was supplied without curation.

In Seattle, one collaborating source enrolled patients while the infection was active and tracked those patients longitudinally over the course of disease. Whole blood was collected in K2EDTA tubes by collaborating institutions according to the institutions' own protocols. Collaborator samples were shipped for TCRbeta analysis as frozen whole blood, isolated PBMCs, or DNA extracted from either sample type. TCRbeta CDR3 regions were amplified from genomic DNA by means of the immunoSEQ Assay, a bias-controlled multiplex PCR. The paper's data handling went like this. Nucleated cell counts per sample were estimated from amplification of reference gene primers within the assay. To quantify the absolute abundance of each unique TCRbeta CDR3 rearrangement, sequence reads were collapsed and filtered. For each sample, productive Simpson clonality was calculated as the square root of Simpson's diversity index over productive rearrangements. TCRdb took this table from immuneACCESS and kept in-frame rearrangements with V and J called. Such tables lack part of the clones; where checked against another copy, unresolved V genes explain under half of the gap, and the rest is unexplained. The V and J calls and clone size were taken over from that table, and D and trimming were inferred from the DNA. Recorded for this sample are 65,000 or so clones; approximately 83% of them occurred a single time. The top ten constitute roughly a tenth of the sample.

Concerning this clone: Its antigen is still unknown. No much larger clone is present one base from it, and per-base qualities are unavailable.

In this chain, TRBV19 is recombined with TRBJ2-6; 15 of the junction bases match TRBD2. Sequencing was carried out using peripheral blood. This receptor was identified in a man aged 25 to 40 with COVID-19, enrolled during active disease. In nucleotide form, the sequence is TGTGCCAGTAAGCTGGGACTAGCGGGAGGATCCGGGGCCAACGTCCTGACTTTC. It encodes CASKLGLAGGSGANVLTF.